One TCR beta chain is described in this entry. This is likely a read error, given that the CDR3 carries no conserved phenylalanine or tryptophan at its end. These data are taken from a study of metastatic and nonmetastatic thyroid tumors. Prior to thyroid surgery, none of the patients had received any treatment. TCRdb called clones again from the PCR reads with MiXCR. This table holds about 24,000 clones, about 24% found once. Trimming removed 8 bases from V and 4 bases from J, with 7 bases in between. The length of the CDR3 is 11 residues. The V gene's germline CDR1 is MNHNS and CDR2 SASEGT. The source material was blood. The rearrangement joins TRBV6-1 to TRBJ2-3; possibly TRBD2 for D (5 bases). The sequence was collected from a male donor with papillary thyroid cancer or a benign thyroid nodule (not recorded which). Some clones in this sample may be carry-over from other donors' samples. For the CDR3, the DNA is TGTGCCAGCGGGAGCCCAGATACGCAGTATTGT. The encoded protein is CASGSPDTQYC.